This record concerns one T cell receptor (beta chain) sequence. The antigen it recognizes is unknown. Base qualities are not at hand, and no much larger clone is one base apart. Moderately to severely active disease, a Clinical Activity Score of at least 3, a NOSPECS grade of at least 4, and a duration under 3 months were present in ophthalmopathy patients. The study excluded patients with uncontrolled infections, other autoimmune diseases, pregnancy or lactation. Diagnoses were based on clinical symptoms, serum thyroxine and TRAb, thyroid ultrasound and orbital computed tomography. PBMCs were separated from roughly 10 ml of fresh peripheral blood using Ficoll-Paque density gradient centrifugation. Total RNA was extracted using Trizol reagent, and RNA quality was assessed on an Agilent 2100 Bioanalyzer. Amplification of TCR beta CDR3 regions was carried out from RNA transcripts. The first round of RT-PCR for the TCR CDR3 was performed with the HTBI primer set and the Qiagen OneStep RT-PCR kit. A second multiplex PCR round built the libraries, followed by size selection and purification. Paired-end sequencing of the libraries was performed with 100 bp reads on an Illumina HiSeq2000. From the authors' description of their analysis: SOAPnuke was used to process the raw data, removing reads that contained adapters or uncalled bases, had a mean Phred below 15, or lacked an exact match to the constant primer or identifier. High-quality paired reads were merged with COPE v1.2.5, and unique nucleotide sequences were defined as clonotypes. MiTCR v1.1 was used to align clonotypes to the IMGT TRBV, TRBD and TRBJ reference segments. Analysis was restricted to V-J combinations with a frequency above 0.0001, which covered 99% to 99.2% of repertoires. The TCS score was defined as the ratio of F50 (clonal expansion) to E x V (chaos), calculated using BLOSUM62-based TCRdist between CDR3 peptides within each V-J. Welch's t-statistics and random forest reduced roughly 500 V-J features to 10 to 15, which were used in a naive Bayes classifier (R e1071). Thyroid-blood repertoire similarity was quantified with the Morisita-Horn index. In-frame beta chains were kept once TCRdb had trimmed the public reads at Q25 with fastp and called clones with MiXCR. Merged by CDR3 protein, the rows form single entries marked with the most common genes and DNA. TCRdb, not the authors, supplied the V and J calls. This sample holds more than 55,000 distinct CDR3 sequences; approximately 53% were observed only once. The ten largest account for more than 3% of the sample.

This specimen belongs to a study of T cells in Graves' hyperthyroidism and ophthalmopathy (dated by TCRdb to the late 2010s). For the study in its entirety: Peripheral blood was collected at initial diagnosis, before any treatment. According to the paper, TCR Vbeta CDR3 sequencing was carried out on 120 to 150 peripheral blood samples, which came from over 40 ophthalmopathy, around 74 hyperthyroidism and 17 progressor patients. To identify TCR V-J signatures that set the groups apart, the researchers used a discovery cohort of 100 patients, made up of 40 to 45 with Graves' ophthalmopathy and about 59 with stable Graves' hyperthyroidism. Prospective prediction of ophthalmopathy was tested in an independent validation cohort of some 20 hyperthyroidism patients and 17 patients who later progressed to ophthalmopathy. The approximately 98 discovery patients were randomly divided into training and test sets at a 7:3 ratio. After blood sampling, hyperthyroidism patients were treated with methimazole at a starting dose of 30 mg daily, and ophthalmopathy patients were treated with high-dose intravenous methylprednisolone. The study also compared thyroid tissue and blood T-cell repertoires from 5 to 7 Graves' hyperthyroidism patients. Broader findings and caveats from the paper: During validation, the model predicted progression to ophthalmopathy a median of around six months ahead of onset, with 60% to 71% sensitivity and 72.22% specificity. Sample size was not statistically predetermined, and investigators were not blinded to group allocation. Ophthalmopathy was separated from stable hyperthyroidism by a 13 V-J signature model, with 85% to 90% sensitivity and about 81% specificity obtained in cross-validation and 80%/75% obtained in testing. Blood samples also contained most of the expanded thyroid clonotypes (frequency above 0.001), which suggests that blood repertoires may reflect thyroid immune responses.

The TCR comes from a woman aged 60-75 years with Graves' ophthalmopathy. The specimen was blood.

Here the CDR3 is given as CASGAGQGGPGLDTQYF. The DNA sequence reads TGTGCTAGTGGTGCTGGACAGGGGGGACCCGGGTTAGATACGCAGTATTTT. This chain joins TRBV12-5 to TRBJ2-3, with TRBD1 matching 10 junction bases. Germline trimming: 5 bases from V, 5 bases from J; junction bases outside gene matches: 13. CDR1 and CDR2 were assigned from the germline V gene as LGHNT and FRNRAP. From the cysteine through the phenylalanine, the CDR3 covers 17 amino acids. Only the CDR3 DNA is retained, 51 bases long and in frame from the first base.